The source of this T cell receptor (beta chain) is a study of blood T cell repertoires in COVID-19. Study processing details: Quantification of nucleated cells was approximated via reference gene primer amplification. Sequenced by immunoSEQ multiplex PCR; TCRdb stores in-frame clones only, minus some. V, J and clone size reflect that table, while D and trimming were determined from the DNA. In the table there are some 48,000 clones, roughly 90% of which are singletons. This CDR3 is built from 15 residues. The ends were cut back, 5 bases at V and 9 bases at J, with 17 bases in the middle. The germline V gene encodes CDR1 LNHDA and CDR2 SQIVND (reference sequence).

Sequencing used peripheral blood. This TCR derives from a woman over 75 in a cohort sampled during active or convalescent COVID-19. The V call is TRBV19, the J call TRBJ1-6; the D gene is possibly TRBD1 (5 bases). The CDR3 DNA sequence: TGTGCCAGTAGTCCGGGGGTGGGGAGCACTTCACCCCTCCACTTT. This encodes CASSPGVGSTSPLHF.